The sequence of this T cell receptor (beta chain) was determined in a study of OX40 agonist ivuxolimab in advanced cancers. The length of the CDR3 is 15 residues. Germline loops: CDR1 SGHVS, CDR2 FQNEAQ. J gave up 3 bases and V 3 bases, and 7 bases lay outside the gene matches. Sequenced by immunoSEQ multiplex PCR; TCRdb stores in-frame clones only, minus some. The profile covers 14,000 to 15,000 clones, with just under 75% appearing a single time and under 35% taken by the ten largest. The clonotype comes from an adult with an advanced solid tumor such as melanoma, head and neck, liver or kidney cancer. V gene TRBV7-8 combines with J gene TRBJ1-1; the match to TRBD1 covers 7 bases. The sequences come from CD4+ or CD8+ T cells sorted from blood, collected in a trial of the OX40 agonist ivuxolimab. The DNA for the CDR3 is TGTGCCAGCAGCTTTCGCAGGGGGACAGACACTGAAGCTTTCTTT. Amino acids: CASSFRRGTDTEAFF.